A selection of T cell receptor beta chains follows, all from one sample in a study of neurological immune-mediated disorders. TCRdb re-derived calls from the 5' RACE reads in MiXCR, one entry per CDR3 protein. The sample lists approximately 58,000 distinct CDR3 sequences, about an eighth seen once, with 1.5% to 2% in the top ten. Sample: PBMCs. Receptor source: a man in his 60s in good health. The CDR3 runs from the conserved cysteine through the conserved F or W. A D gene is named only where the DNA matches it firmly. Clone size is given for some rows only: seen once, a few or many times, or a class if the clone is expanded.

V: TRBV7-2
size: many
D: TRBD2
J: TRBJ2-4
length: 16
DNA: TGTGCCAGCAGTCGTACCGGGACTAGCGGGGGAAACATTCAGTACTTC
CDR3: CASSRTGTSGGNIQYF

V: TRBV28
size: .
D: .
J: TRBJ2-3
length: 16
DNA: TGTGCCAGCAGTTCTCCCCCCCGAGCTAGCACAGATACGCAGTATTTT
CDR3: CASSSPPRASTDTQYF

V: TRBV6-2/TRBV6-3
size: few
D: .
J: TRBJ1-2
length: 13
DNA: TGTGCCAGCAGAAGCTCAGGACAGTATGGCTACACCTTC
CDR3: CASRSSGQYGYTF

V: TRBV5-1
size: many
D: .
J: TRBJ1-4
length: 13
DNA: TGCGCCAGCAGCTCCGGGTCTCGTGAAAAACTGTTTTTT
CDR3: CASSSGSREKLFF

V: TRBV4-2
size: many
D: TRBD1
J: TRBJ1-5
length: 16
DNA: TGTGCCAGCAGCCTAGAGGACAGGGCTGTTTGGCAGCCCCAGCATTTT
CDR3: CASSLEDRAVWQPQHF

V: TRBV5-6
size: many
D: .
J: TRBJ2-7
length: 11
DNA: TGTGCCAGCAGCCTGACACACGAGCAGTACTTC
CDR3: CASSLTHEQYF

V: TRBV3-1
size: many
D: TRBD2
J: TRBJ2-5
length: 15
DNA: TGTGCCAGCAGCCTTCCGACTAGCGGGCAGGAGGCCCAGTACTTC
CDR3: CASSLPTSGQEAQYF

V: TRBV7-8
size: many
D: .
J: TRBJ1-2
length: 13
DNA: TGTGCCAGCAGTTTACAGGCTTCTAGTGGCTACACCTTC
CDR3: CASSLQASSGYTF

V: TRBV28
size: many
D: .
J: TRBJ2-7
length: 15
DNA: TGTGCCAGCCGGCGTGGATGGGGAGCAGCCTACGAGCAGTACTTC
CDR3: CASRRGWGAAYEQYF

V: TRBV12-3/TRBV12-4
size: many
D: TRBD1
J: TRBJ1-1
length: 13
DNA: TGTGCCAGCAGCTCTACAGGGGTCACTGAAGCTTTCTTT
CDR3: CASSSTGVTEAFF

V: TRBV7-2
size: many
D: .
J: TRBJ2-3
length: 13
DNA: TGTGCCAGCAGCTTAGGCTCCGCAGATACGCAGTATTTT
CDR3: CASSLGSADTQYF

V: TRBV4-3
size: many
D: .
J: TRBJ1-2
length: 16
DNA: TGCGCCAGCAGCCCCAGTTGGCAGGGAACTGGGTATGGCTACACCTTC
CDR3: CASSPSWQGTGYGYTF

V: TRBV7-6
size: many
D: .
J: TRBJ2-3
length: 16
DNA: TGTGCCAGCAGCCCCCCCGGGAAGGGGGGCACAGATACGCAGTATTTT
CDR3: CASSPPGKGGTDTQYF

V: TRBV7-9
size: .
D: .
J: TRBJ2-7
length: 14
DNA: TGTGCCAGCAGGGGGACGGGCCCCTCTTACGAGCAGTACTTC
CDR3: CASRGTGPSYEQYF

V: TRBV6-1
size: many
D: .
J: TRBJ1-5
length: 14
DNA: TGTGCCAGCAGTTTTGGGCCAAAAGGTCAGCCCCAGCATTTT
CDR3: CASSFGPKGQPQHF

V: TRBV20-1
size: many
D: .
J: TRBJ2-7
length: 13
DNA: TGCAGTACCAGGGCGCGGAGCTCCTACGAGCAGTACTTC
CDR3: CSTRARSSYEQYF

V: TRBV20-1
size: many
D: TRBD1
J: TRBJ2-3
length: 13
DNA: TGCAGTGCCAGACAGGGCACCACAGATACGCAGTATTTT
CDR3: CSARQGTTDTQYF

V: TRBV12-3/TRBV12-4
size: many
D: TRBD2
J: TRBJ2-3
length: 15
DNA: TGTGCCAGCAGTATGCGGGGGGGCAGTGCAGATACGCAGTATTTT
CDR3: CASSMRGGSADTQYF

V: TRBV5-1
size: many
D: .
J: TRBJ2-3
length: 15
DNA: TGCGCCAGCAGCTTGGCCAAGCGGGGCACAGATACGCAGTATTTT
CDR3: CASSLAKRGTDTQYF

V: TRBV4-1
size: many
D: .
J: TRBJ2-1
length: 16
DNA: TGCGCCAGCAGCCAGCACTATTTTGGGTCCTACAATGAGCAGTTCTTC
CDR3: CASSQHYFGSYNEQFF

V: TRBV6-1
size: many
D: .
J: TRBJ1-5
length: 15
DNA: TGTGCCAGCAGTGAATCTAGACATATTAATCAGCCCCAGCATTTT
CDR3: CASSESRHINQPQHF

V: TRBV3-1
size: .
D: .
J: TRBJ2-3
length: 17
DNA: TGTGCCAGCAGCCAAAATCGATTTGGGGGCCGGACAGATACGCAGTATTTT
CDR3: CASSQNRFGGRTDTQYF

V: TRBV15
size: many
D: .
J: TRBJ1-5
length: 16
DNA: TGTGCCACCAGCGAGGAGGGGCAGGGGATTGGGCAGCCCCAGCATTTT
CDR3: CATSEEGQGIGQPQHF

V: TRBV7-9
size: many
D: .
J: TRBJ2-2
length: 14
DNA: TGTGCCAGCAGCCCAAGACGGGGCACCGGGGAGCTGTTTTTT
CDR3: CASSPRRGTGELFF

V: TRBV5-1
size: many
D: .
J: TRBJ1-5
length: 14
DNA: TGCGCCAGCTCGCGGGACGGGAGCAATCAGCCCCAGCATTTT
CDR3: CASSRDGSNQPQHF

V: TRBV5-1
size: many
D: .
J: TRBJ2-5
length: 12
DNA: TGCGCCAGCAGCGCGTCGGGGGAGACCCAGTACTTC
CDR3: CASSASGETQYF

V: TRBV5-1
size: many
D: TRBD2
J: TRBJ2-1
length: 17
DNA: TGCGCCAGCAGCCCCAGACCACTAGCGGCGAGGTACAATGAGCAGTTCTTC
CDR3: CASSPRPLAARYNEQFF

V: TRBV20-1
size: many
D: TRBD2
J: TRBJ2-5
length: 15
DNA: TGCAGTGCGGAGGTCCCTAGCGGGGGCAGAGAGACCCAGTACTTC
CDR3: CSAEVPSGGRETQYF

V: TRBV9
size: many
D: TRBD2
J: TRBJ2-1
length: 16
DNA: TGTGCCAGCAGCGTAGGGGGGACTAGCGGTTACAATGAGCAGTTCTTC
CDR3: CASSVGGTSGYNEQFF

V: TRBV10-3
size: many
D: .
J: TRBJ2-3
length: 12
DNA: TGTGCCATCAGTAACTTAATGGATACGCAGTATTTT
CDR3: CAISNLMDTQYF

V: TRBV18
size: .
D: .
J: TRBJ2-3
length: 13
DNA: TGTGCCAGCTCACCTTCTTTGGCAGATACGCAGTATTTT
CDR3: CASSPSLADTQYF

V: TRBV7-2
size: many
D: TRBD1
J: TRBJ1-3
length: 14
DNA: TGTGCCAGCAGCCCGGGACAGGGGACAAACACCATATATTTT
CDR3: CASSPGQGTNTIYF

V: TRBV24-1
size: many
D: TRBD1
J: TRBJ1-5
length: 14
DNA: TGTGCCACCAGTGCTGGACAGGACAATCAGCCCCAGCATTTT
CDR3: CATSAGQDNQPQHF

V: TRBV20-1
size: many
D: .
J: TRBJ1-1
length: 12
DNA: TGCAGTGCTATACGGGGTTCCACTGAAGCTTTCTTT
CDR3: CSAIRGSTEAFF

V: TRBV7-2
size: .
D: .
J: TRBJ2-4
length: 12
DNA: TGTGCCAGCAGCCCTCCGGGGAACATTCAGTACTTC
CDR3: CASSPPGNIQYF

V: TRBV28
size: many
D: .
J: TRBJ2-1
length: 12
DNA: TGTGCCAGCAGTGAATCGGGGCACGGGCAGTTCTTC
CDR3: CASSESGHGQFF

V: TRBV5-1
size: many
D: .
J: TRBJ1-5
length: 15
DNA: TGCGCCAGCAGCCCCGGGACGGTGAGCAATCAGCCCCAGCATTTT
CDR3: CASSPGTVSNQPQHF

V: TRBV14
size: many
D: TRBD1
J: TRBJ1-4
length: 16
DNA: TGTGCCAGCAGCCCACAACAAGGGGGCCGTGGTGAAAAACTGTTTTTT
CDR3: CASSPQQGGRGEKLFF

V: TRBV28
size: many
D: .
J: TRBJ2-7
length: 13
DNA: TGTGCCAGCAGTTCGGGCCTGTTCTACGAGCAGTACTTC
CDR3: CASSSGLFYEQYF

V: TRBV7-2
size: many
D: .
J: TRBJ2-3
length: 14
DNA: TGTGCCAGCATTTCCCAGGGCGGGGCAGATACGCAGTATTTT
CDR3: CASISQGGADTQYF

V: TRBV10-3
size: .
D: .
J: TRBJ2-3
length: 12
DNA: TGTGCCATCAGCGATCCCGGGAGCTGGGTGTATTTT
CDR3: CAISDPGSWVYF

V: TRBV6-2/TRBV6-3
size: many
D: TRBD1
J: TRBJ1-1
length: 15
DNA: TGTGCCAGCAGATCAAGGACAGGAACGAACACTGAAGCTTTCTTT
CDR3: CASRSRTGTNTEAFF

V: TRBV20-1
size: many
D: .
J: TRBJ2-5
length: 14
DNA: TGCAGTGCTAGCAGGCCCAGTATTGGAGAGACCCAGTACTTC
CDR3: CSASRPSIGETQYF

V: TRBV12-3/TRBV12-4
size: many
D: TRBD2
J: TRBJ2-1
length: 16
DNA: TGTGCCAGCAGTTTTGAGCGGGGGGGGCACCACAATGAGCAGTTCTTC
CDR3: CASSFERGGHHNEQFF

V: TRBV25-1
size: few
D: .
J: TRBJ1-1
length: 16
DNA: TGTGCCAGCAGTGACCCCTATGACCAACTACCCCTGAAAGCTTTCTTT
CDR3: CASSDPYDQLPLKAFF